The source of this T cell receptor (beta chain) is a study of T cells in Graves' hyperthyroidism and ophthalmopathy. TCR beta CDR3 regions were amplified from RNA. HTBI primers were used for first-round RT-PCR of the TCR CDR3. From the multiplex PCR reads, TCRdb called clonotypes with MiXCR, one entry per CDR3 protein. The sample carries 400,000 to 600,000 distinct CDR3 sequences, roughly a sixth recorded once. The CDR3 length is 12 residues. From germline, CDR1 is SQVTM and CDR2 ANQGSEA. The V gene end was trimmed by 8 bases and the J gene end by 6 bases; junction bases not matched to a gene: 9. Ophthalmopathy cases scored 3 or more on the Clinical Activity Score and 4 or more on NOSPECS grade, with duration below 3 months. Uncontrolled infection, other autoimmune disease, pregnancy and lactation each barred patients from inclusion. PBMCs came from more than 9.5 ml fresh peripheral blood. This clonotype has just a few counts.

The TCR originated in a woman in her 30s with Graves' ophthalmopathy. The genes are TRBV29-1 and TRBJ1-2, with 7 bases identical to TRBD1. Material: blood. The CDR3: CSSPTGPHGYTF. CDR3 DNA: TGCAGCTCTCCGACAGGGCCCCATGGCTACACCTTC. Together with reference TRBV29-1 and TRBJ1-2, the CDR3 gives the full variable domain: SAVISQKPSRDICQRGTSLTIQCQVDSQVTMMFWYRQQPGQSLTLIATANQGSEATYESGFVIDKFPISRPNLTFSTLTVSNMSPEDSSIYLCSSPTGPHGYTFGSGTRLTVV.